These 28 T cell receptor beta chains were all obtained from the same sample, sequenced in a study of control samples from healthy donors and cancer patients. The data were produced by immunoSEQ multiplex PCR, yet TCRdb's version contains in-frame clones alone and is incomplete. Among fewer than 70,000 clones listed, approximately 80% were seen once. The sequencing sample was made of PBMCs. These receptors originate from a woman aged 50 to 65 with lung cancer.

The CDR3, as DNA: TGTGCCAGCAGCCGACCCTTACTCGGGGGGCCGGCCGGGGAGCTGTTTTTT. Amino acids: CASSRPLLGGPAGELFF. The chain combines TRBV7-6 with TRBJ2-2; D is possibly TRBD2 (7 bases). In germline, CDR1 is SGHVS, CDR2 FNYEAQ. Trimming stripped 5 bases from V and 6 bases from J, with 22 bases between. The CDR3 is made up of 17 amino acids.

The chain's CDR3 is CASSPVGGKETQYF. DNA for the CDR3: TGTGCCAGCAGCCCCGTGGGGGGAAAGGAGACCCAGTACTTC. The chain has TRBV3-1 (or the pseudogene TRBV3-2) and TRBJ2-5; TRBD2 is a possible D gene (6 bases). The germline V gene encodes CDR1 LGHDT and CDR2 YNNKEL (reference sequence). The CDR3 is made up of 14 amino acids. Trimming left V 4 bases short and J 5 bases short, with 14 bases between.

J is TRBJ2-3 and V is TRBV11-3; TRBD1 matches at 7 bases. This CDR3 has 16 residues. V shed 5 bases, J shed 2 bases, and the junction held 10 bases outside the gene matches. CDR1 is SGHNT and CDR2 is YENEEA in the germline V gene. The CDR3 sequence: CASSLRQGTPTDTQYF. CDR3 nucleotide sequence: TGTGCCAGCAGCCTGAGACAGGGTACCCCCACAGATACGCAGTATTTT.

The chain links TRBV4-1 to TRBJ1-2; maybe TRBD1 (6 bases). Germline CDR1 MGHRA, CDR2 YSYEKL. The CDR3 runs 18 residues. Trimming left V 4 bases short and J 0 bases short, with 21 bases between. The CDR3 reads CASSPYEGGPNSNYGYTF. For the CDR3, the DNA is TGCGCCAGCAGCCCCTATGAAGGGGGGCCCAATTCTAACTATGGCTACACCTTC.

The chain combines TRBV3-1 (or the pseudogene TRBV3-2) with TRBJ1-2; D uncertain. CDR3 size: 13 residues. Germline CDR1 LGHDT, CDR2 YNNKEL (reference sequence). Trimming cost V 0 bases and J 8 bases, with 10 bases left between them. The DNA for the CDR3 is TGTGCCAGCAGCCAAGAAACCTTGCGGGGCTACACCTTC. Protein product: CASSQETLRGYTF.

The chain uses TRBV5-5 and TRBJ1-2, with 7 bases that match TRBD1. The germline CDR1 and CDR2 sequences are SGHKS and YYEKEE (reference sequence). V gave up 2 bases and J gave up 2 bases; unmatched junction bases: 6. This CDR3 region has 15 residues. As DNA, the CDR3 is TGTGCCAGCAGCTTTGACAGGGACCTAAACTATGGCTACACCTTC. Translation gives CASSFDRDLNYGYTF.

The chain is built from TRBV6-2 or TRBV6-3 and TRBJ1-1, with 9 bases fitting TRBD1. Trimming removed 2 bases from V and 2 bases from J; junction bases left unmatched: 6. This CDR3 contains 16 residues. Germline CDR1 and CDR2: MNHEY and SVGEGT. In DNA form, the CDR3 reads TGTGCCAGCAGTTACCCCGGGACAGGGTCTAACACTGAAGCTTTCTTT. Translated: CASSYPGTGSNTEAFF.

The chain links TRBV12-3 or TRBV12-4 to TRBJ1-1; possibly TRBD1 for D (5 bases). Trimming cost V 4 bases and J 1 base, with 7 bases left between them. The CDR3 has 13 residues. CDR3 loop: CASSYGQNTEAFF. The CDR3 DNA sequence: TGTGCCAGCAGTTACGGACAGAACACTGAAGCTTTCTTT.

The genes are TRBV3-1 (or the pseudogene TRBV3-2) and TRBJ2-2, with a tentative D call TRBD1 (6 bases). CDR3 size: 16 residues. Trimming left V 4 bases short and J 0 bases short, with 12 bases between. The germline CDR1 and CDR2 sequences are LGHDT and YNNKEL (reference sequence). The CDR3 DNA reads as TGTGCCAGCAGCCTGGGGGCCGGATCGAACACCGGGGAGCTGTTTTTT. Its translation: CASSLGAGSNTGELFF.

The chain joins TRBV3-1 (or the pseudogene TRBV3-2) to TRBJ2-1; no firm D call. In germline, CDR1 is LGHDT, CDR2 YNNKEL (reference sequence). This CDR3 region has 15 residues. Trimming pared 2 bases from V and 1 base from J, leaving 9 bases between. CDR3 amino acids: CASSQKPISYNEQFF. Here the CDR3 DNA reads TGTGCCAGCAGCCAAAAACCGATATCCTACAATGAGCAGTTCTTC.

The chain combines TRBV27 with TRBJ1-6, with D possibly matching TRBD1 (5 bases). The germline CDR1 and CDR2 sequences are MNHEY and SMNVEV (reference sequence). The ends were cut back, 2 bases at V and 11 bases at J, with 16 bases in the middle. The CDR3 consists of 15 residues. CDR3 region: CASSLGVAGLTPLHF. The CDR3 DNA reads as TGTGCCAGCAGTTTAGGGGTGGCAGGGCTTACACCCCTCCACTTT.

The chain joins TRBV9 to TRBJ2-1; D is uncertain. The CDR3 is 14 residues long. Trimming pared 0 bases from V and 7 bases from J, leaving 11 bases between. The germline V gene encodes CDR1 SGDLS and CDR2 YYNGEE. This CDR3 reads CASSVVGQENEQFF. The CDR3 DNA follows: TGTGCCAGCAGCGTAGTAGGTCAGGAAAATGAGCAGTTCTTC.

The rearrangement uses TRBV5-6 and TRBJ1-1; D may be TRBD1 (5 bases). The CDR3 length is 14 residues. Germline V gives CDR1 SGHDT, CDR2 YYEEEE. V gave up 1 base and J gave up 3 bases, with 10 bases separating them. CDR3 in DNA: TGTGCCAGCAGCTTGCGTGGGGGGGACACTGAAGCTTTCTTT. Amino acids: CASSLRGGDTEAFF.

The chain combines TRBV7-2 with TRBJ2-3, with TRBD1 matching 7 bases. CDR1 is SGHTA, CDR2 FQGNSA, per germline. The CDR3 is 13 residues long. Losses at the gene ends were 4 bases for V and 9 bases for J; bases not matched to a gene: 7. The CDR3 coding sequence is TGTGCCAGCAGCTCGACGGGACAGCGAACGCAGTATTTT. Translating it yields CASSSTGQRTQYF.

The chain carries TRBV5-1 and TRBJ2-1, with D possibly matching TRBD2 (5 bases). Trimming removed 0 bases from V and 3 bases from J, with 7 bases in between. This CDR3 is built from 14 residues. Germline CDR1 SGHRS, CDR2 YFSETQ. The CDR3 here is CASSLGGIYNEQFF. Here the CDR3 DNA reads TGCGCCAGCAGCTTGGGAGGGATCTACAATGAGCAGTTCTTC.

This clone was recorded only once. The CDR3, as DNA: TGTGCCAGCTCACCACTCCCGAAGGGATGGAGCACTGAAGCTTTCTTT. Protein product: CASSPLPKGWSTEAFF. This chain connects TRBV18 to TRBJ1-1, with no clear D. Trimming took off 1 base at V and 4 bases at J, with 16 bases between the two ends. The germline V gene encodes CDR1 KGHSH and CDR2 LQKENI. The CDR3 sequence is 16 residues long.

The V call is TRBV4-2, the J call TRBJ2-5; D is undetermined. Looked up from germline, CDR1 is LGHNA and CDR2 is YNFKEQ. Trimming left V 0 bases short and J 0 bases short, with 5 bases between. The CDR3 is made up of 14 amino acids. CDR3 nucleotides: TGTGCCAGCAGCCAAGATCTGTACCAAGAGACCCAGTACTTC. Its protein is CASSQDLYQETQYF.

This chain links TRBV4-1 with TRBJ2-3; D uncertain. Trimming took 9 bases from V and 2 from J, leaving 6 bases between them. The CDR3 contains 11 residues. From germline, CDR1 is MGHRA and CDR2 YSYEKL. The chain's CDR3 is CASTDTDTQYF. The CDR3 DNA sequence: TGCGCCAGTACCGACACAGATACGCAGTATTTT.

CDR3 nucleotide sequence: TGTGCCAGCAGTTACTCGCGAAATCAGCCCCAGCATTTT. It encodes CASSYSRNQPQHF. The chain is built from TRBV6-6 and TRBJ1-5; D remains ambiguous. CDR1 MNHNY and CDR2 SVGAGI come from the germline V gene (reference sequence). The length of the CDR3 is 13 residues. V was cut by 0 bases and J by 4 bases, with 4 bases left in between.

V usage is TRBV15 and J usage is TRBJ1-2; 7 bases map to TRBD1. Germline V gives CDR1 LNHNV, CDR2 YYDKDF (reference sequence). This CDR3 comprises 14 residues. V was pared by 5 bases and J by 4 bases, with 7 bases of the junction left unmatched. The CDR3 spells CATSGETGIYGYTF. The DNA for the CDR3 is TGTGCCACCAGCGGGGAGACAGGGATCTATGGCTACACCTTC.

This chain uses TRBV7-9 with TRBJ1-5, with 7 bases lining up with TRBD1. The J segment lost 3 bases and the V segment lost 3 bases, leaving 8 bases of the junction unmatched. CDR1 SEHNR and CDR2 FQNEAQ come from the germline V gene (reference sequence). This CDR3 is 16 amino acids long. CDR3 sequence: CASSLHRGATNQPQHF. The CDR3 DNA follows: TGTGCCAGCAGCTTGCACAGGGGTGCGACCAATCAGCCCCAGCATTTT.

This CDR3 reads CASEGNTEAFF. The CDR3 DNA reads TGTGCCAGCGAGGGGAACACTGAAGCTTTCTTT. The chain combines TRBV11-2 with TRBJ1-1, with unresolved D. This CDR3 is 11 amino acids long. The germline CDR1 and CDR2 sequences are SGHAT and FQNNGV. Trimming shortened V by 8 bases and J by 1 base, and 5 bases separated the two germline ends.

V gene TRBV2 combines with J gene TRBJ2-7; TRBD1 aligns across 10 bases. This CDR3 is built from 13 residues. V lost 8 bases, J lost 3 bases, and 4 bases stayed unmatched. Germline-derived CDR1 and CDR2 are SNHLY and FYNNEI. CDR3 in DNA: TGTGCCAGCGAGACAGGGGGCTTCTACGAGCAGTACTTC. Translated: CASETGGFYEQYF.

This clone was recorded only once. The rearrangement uses TRBV7-9 and TRBJ2-7, with D uncertain. V was cut by 5 bases and J by 6 bases, with 14 bases left in between. CDR1 is SEHNR and CDR2 is FQNEAQ in the germline V gene (reference sequence). The CDR3 has 13 amino acids. The CDR3 protein is CASSLTDTFEQYF. In DNA form, the CDR3 reads TGTGCCAGCAGCCTCACTGACACGTTCGAGCAGTACTTC. Full variable domain (missing parts from reference TRBV7-9 and TRBJ2-7): DTGVSQNPRHKITKRGQNVTFRCDPISEHNRLYWYRQTLGQGPEFLTYFQNEAQLEKSRLLSDRFSAERPKGSFSTLEIQRTEQGDSAMYLCASSLTDTFEQYFGPGTRLTVT.

The chain has TRBV18 and TRBJ1-2, with 8 bases matching TRBD1. J was trimmed by 6 bases and V by 2 bases; bases with no gene match: 2. The V gene's germline CDR1 is KGHSH and CDR2 LQKENI. This CDR3 has 13 residues. The CDR3 loop is CASSPWTGHGYTF. In DNA form, the CDR3 reads TGTGCCAGCTCACCATGGACAGGGCATGGCTACACCTTC.

The V and J genes are TRBV27 and TRBJ1-5; 8 bases are a match to TRBD1. The CDR3 contains 15 residues. Germline V gene sequence: CDR1 MNHEY, CDR2 SMNVEV (reference sequence). With V trimmed by 2 bases and J by 5 bases, 5 bases remained unmatched. CDR3 nucleotides: TGTGCCAGCAGTTTAGGAGCAGGGGGCGATCAGCCCCAGCATTTT. The encoded protein is CASSLGAGGDQPQHF.

The chain joins TRBV19 to TRBJ1-2; 7 bases line up with TRBD1. The length of the CDR3 is 13 residues. In germline, CDR1 is LNHDA, CDR2 SQIVND (reference sequence). The V and J ends lost 2 bases and 8 bases, in that order; junction bases with no gene match: 5. The chain's CDR3 is CASSISTGFGYTF. In DNA, the CDR3 is TGTGCCAGTAGTATATCGACAGGGTTCGGCTACACCTTC.

This sequence joins TRBV11-1 and TRBJ1-2; D call uncertain. This CDR3 region has 13 residues. The V gene lost 1 base and the J gene lost 3 bases, with 6 bases spanning the gap. CDR1 and CDR2 (germline): SGHAT, FQDESV (reference sequence). DNA for the CDR3: TGTGCCAGCAGCTTAGACAGTGACTATGGCTACACCTTC. It translates to CASSLDSDYGYTF.